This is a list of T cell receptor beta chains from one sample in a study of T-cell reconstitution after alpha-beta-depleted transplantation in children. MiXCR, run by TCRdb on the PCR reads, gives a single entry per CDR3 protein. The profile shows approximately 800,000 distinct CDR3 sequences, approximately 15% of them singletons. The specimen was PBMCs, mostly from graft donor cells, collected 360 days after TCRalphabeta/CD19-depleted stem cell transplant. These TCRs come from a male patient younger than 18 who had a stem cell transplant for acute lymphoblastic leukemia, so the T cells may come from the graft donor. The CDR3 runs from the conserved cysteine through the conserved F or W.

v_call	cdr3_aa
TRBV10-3	CAISESMTNRGETQYF
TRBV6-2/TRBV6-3	CASSYLGFNTEAFF
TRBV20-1	CSARRGTGGMEKLFF
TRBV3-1	CASSHRLAGVEVDTQYF
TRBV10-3	CAITPSDLHEQYF
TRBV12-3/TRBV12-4	CASSRTGTTQETQYF
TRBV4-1	CASSLLIQGGTDTQYF
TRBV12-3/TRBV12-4	CASSLRTSGTRDTQYF
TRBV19	CASSIGQRGYTF
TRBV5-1	CASSSFTGRWTEAFF
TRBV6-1	CASTIIGRATYEQYF
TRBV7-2	CASSLEGARETQYF
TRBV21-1	CASSQGGNRATYEQYF
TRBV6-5	CASSYGDGHNQPQHF
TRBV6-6	CASTGWRKDTQYF
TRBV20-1	CSARQLRTAPQDEQYF
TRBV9	CASSVGQGQSYEQYF
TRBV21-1	CASSKDSGHMNTEAFF
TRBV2	CASKGRIVYNEQFF
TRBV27	CASSPYGTGVETQYF
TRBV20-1	CSARDGVFRLNTEAFF
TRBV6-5	CASSYGEGNSPLHF
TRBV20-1	CSASPAARRSETDTQYF
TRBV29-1	CSVEERILYGYTF
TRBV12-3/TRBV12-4	CASSLGAGVGQPQHF
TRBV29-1	CSVDPGGEQYF
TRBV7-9	CASSTGTGFPEQYF
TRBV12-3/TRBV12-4	CASSWGSESYEQYF
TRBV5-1	CASSLGPRQGTLDSYEQYF
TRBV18	CASSKAYGYTF
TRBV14	CASSQVGRTYYEQYF
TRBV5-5	CASSRGLALSYEQYF
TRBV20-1	CSARDQRGHDEQYF
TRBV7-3	CASSSPPLETQYF
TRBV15	CATSGGFGETQYF